The TCR beta chain under discussion was sequenced for a study of tumor-infiltrating lymphocytes in primary liver carcinoma. Whole-study context: Stage T1-T3 N0M0 tumors measured 4.2 to 10 cm at most. Study-wide results and limits: Compared with tumor region pairs, tumor-adjacent and tumor-blood pairs overlapped less. Blood fell significantly below tumors in its top-250-clone fraction (p = 0.039).

J lost 0 bases, V lost 8 bases, and 8 bases had no gene match. The V gene's germline CDR1 is MNHNS and CDR2 SASEGT. The CDR3 is made up of 15 amino acids. Co-extraction yielded RNA and DNA from roughly 20-30 mg of unsorted bulk tissue. Resection treated the patients' primary liver carcinoma. Making TCR beta cDNA involved 400 to 600 ng total RNA and a constant-region primer. Researchers made the TCR beta libraries by running three nested multiplex PCR rounds with slightly modified ARM-PCR. For approximately 9 cycles apiece, the opening two PCR rounds ran with TRBV1-TRBV30 forward primers and a C-beta reverse primer. TCRdb passed the multiplex PCR reads through MiXCR, listing each CDR3 protein once. The table has more than 100,000 distinct CDR3 sequences, less than 75% seen once. This clonotype was observed at least ten times. Its target is unknown.

Material for sequencing was tumor-adjacent normal liver tissue. This chain joins TRBV6-1 and TRBJ2-3; TRBD2 aligns across 7 bases. The receptor was derived from a woman in her sixties with primary liver carcinoma and hepatitis B virus infection. CDR3 in DNA: TGTGCCAGCCAAATGGCTAGCGGTAGCACAGATACGCAGTATTTT. Amino acids: CASQMASGSTDTQYF.